This TCR beta chain is drawn from a study of OX40 agonist ivuxolimab in advanced cancers. Turning to the study itself: At doses from 0.01 to 10 mg/kg, patients were given intravenous ivuxolimab every 2 weeks.

The germline V gene has CDR1 SGHVS and CDR2 FNYEAQ. The CDR3 totals 16 residues. V shed 5 bases, J shed 1 base, and the junction held 5 bases outside the gene matches. Only in-frame clones appear in the TCRdb table, and some are missing; sequencing was by immunoSEQ multiplex PCR. This repertoire shows fewer than 65,000 clones, around 89% found once; its top ten account for about 1.4%. The receptor was derived from an adult with an advanced solid tumor such as melanoma, head and neck, liver or kidney cancer. The input for sequencing was CD4+ or CD8+ T cells sorted from blood, taken in a trial of the OX40 agonist ivuxolimab. V is TRBV7-6 and J is TRBJ2-3; 11 bases line up with TRBD2. DNA for the CDR3: TGTGCCAGCAGCCTGACTAGCGGGGCTGGCACAGATACGCAGTATTTT. Translation: CASSLTSGAGTDTQYF. The complete variable domain, with remaining parts taken from reference TRBV7-6 and TRBJ2-3, reads GAGVSQSPRYKVTKRGQDVALRCDPISGHVSLYWYRQALGQGPEFLTYFNYEAQQDKSGLPNDRFSAERPEGSISTLTIQRTEQRDSAMYRCASSLTSGAGTDTQYFGPGTRLTVL.